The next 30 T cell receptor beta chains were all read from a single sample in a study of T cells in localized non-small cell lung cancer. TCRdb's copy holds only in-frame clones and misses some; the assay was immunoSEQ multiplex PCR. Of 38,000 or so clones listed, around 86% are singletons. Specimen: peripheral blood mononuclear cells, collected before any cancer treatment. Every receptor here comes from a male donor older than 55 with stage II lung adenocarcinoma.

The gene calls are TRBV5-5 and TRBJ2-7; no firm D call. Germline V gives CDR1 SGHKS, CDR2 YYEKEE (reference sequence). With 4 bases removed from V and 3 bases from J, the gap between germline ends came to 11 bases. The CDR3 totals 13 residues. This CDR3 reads CASSRTLGYEQYF. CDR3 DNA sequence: TGTGCCAGCAGCAGGACCCTGGGCTACGAGCAGTACTTC.

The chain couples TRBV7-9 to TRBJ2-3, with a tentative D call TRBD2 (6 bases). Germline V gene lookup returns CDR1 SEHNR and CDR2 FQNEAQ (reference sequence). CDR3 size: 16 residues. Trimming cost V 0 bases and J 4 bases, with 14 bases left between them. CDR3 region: CASSLASGATADTQYF. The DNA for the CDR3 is TGTGCCAGCAGCTTAGCTAGCGGTGCCACGGCAGATACGCAGTATTTT.

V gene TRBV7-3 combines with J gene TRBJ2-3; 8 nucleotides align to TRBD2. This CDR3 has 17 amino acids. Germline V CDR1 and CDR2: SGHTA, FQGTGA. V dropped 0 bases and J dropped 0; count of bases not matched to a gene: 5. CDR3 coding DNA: TGTGCCAGCAGCTTAACAAGCGGGAGCCCTAGCACAGATACGCAGTATTTT. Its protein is CASSLTSGSPSTDTQYF. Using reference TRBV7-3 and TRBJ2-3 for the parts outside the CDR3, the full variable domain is GAGVSQTPSNKVTEKGKYVELRCDPISGHTALYWYRQSLGQGPEFLIYFQGTGAADDSGLPNDRFFAVRPEGSVSTLKIQRTERGDSAVYLCASSLTSGSPSTDTQYFGPGTRLTVL.

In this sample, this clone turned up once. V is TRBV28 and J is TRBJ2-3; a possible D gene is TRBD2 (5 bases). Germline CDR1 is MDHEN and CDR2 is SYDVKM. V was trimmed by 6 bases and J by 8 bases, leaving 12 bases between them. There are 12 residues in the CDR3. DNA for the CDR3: TGTGCCAGCAGCATACTAGAAGGTACGCAGTATTTT. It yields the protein CASSILEGTQYF. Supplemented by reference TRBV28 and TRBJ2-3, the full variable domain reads DVKVTQSSRYLVKRTGEKVFLECVQDMDHENMFWYRQDPGLGLRLIYFSYDVKMKEKGDIPEGYSVSREKKERFSLILESASTNQTSMYLCASSILEGTQYFGPGTRLTVL.

CDR3 in amino acids: CASSKTGDDYEQYF. CDR3 DNA: TGTGCCAGCAGTAAGACAGGGGATGACTACGAGCAGTACTTC. The chain joins TRBV7-2 to TRBJ2-7, with 8 bases that match TRBD1. Trimming removed 6 bases from V and 3 bases from J; junction bases left unmatched: 7. The CDR3 is 14 residues long. Germline CDR1 and CDR2: SGHTA and FQGNSA.

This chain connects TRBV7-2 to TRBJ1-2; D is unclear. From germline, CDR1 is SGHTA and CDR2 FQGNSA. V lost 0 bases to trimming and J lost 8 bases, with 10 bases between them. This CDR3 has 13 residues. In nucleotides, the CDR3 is TGTGCCAGCAGCTTAGCGTCAGGTCGGGGCTACACCTTC. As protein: CASSLASGRGYTF.

Here the CDR3 reads CASSYGQGAPYEQYF. The CDR3, as DNA: TGTGCCAGCAGTTACGGGCAGGGGGCCCCCTACGAGCAGTACTTC. This sequence joins TRBV6-6 and TRBJ2-7; 8 bases line up with TRBD1. CDR3 size: 15 residues. Germline V gene sequence: CDR1 MNHNY, CDR2 SVGAGI (reference sequence). Unmatched junction bases numbered 5, after V lost 2 bases and J lost 2 bases.

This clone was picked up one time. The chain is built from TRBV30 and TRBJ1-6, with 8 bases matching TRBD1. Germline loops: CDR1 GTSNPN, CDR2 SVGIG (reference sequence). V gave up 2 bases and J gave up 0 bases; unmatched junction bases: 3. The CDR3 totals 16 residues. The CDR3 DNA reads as TGTGCCTGGAGTACAACAGGGGGCTCCTATAATTCACCCCTCCACTTT. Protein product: CAWSTTGGSYNSPLHF.

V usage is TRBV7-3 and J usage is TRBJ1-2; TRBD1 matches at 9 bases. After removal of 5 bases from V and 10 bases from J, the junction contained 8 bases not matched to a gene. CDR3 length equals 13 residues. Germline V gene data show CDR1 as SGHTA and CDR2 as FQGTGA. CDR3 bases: TGTGCCAGCAGCAACGGACAGGGGAGAAACTACACCTTC. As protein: CASSNGQGRNYTF. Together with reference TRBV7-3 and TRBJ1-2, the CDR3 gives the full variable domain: GAGVSQTPSNKVTEKGKYVELRCDPISGHTALYWYRQSLGQGPEFLIYFQGTGAADDSGLPNDRFFAVRPEGSVSTLKIQRTERGDSAVYLCASSNGQGRNYTFGSGTRLTVV.

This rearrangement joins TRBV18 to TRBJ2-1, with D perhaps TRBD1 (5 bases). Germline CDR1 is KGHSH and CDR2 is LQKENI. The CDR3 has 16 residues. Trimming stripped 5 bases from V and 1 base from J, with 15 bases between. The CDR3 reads CASSSRATESYNEQFF. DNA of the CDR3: TGTGCCAGCTCATCCAGGGCCACGGAATCCTACAATGAGCAGTTCTTC.

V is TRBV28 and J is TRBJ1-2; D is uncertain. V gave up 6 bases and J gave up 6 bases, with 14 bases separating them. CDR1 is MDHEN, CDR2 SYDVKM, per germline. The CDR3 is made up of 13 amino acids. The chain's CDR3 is CASSRRTRNGYTF. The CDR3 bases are TGTGCCAGCAGCCGTAGAACGCGAAATGGCTACACCTTC.

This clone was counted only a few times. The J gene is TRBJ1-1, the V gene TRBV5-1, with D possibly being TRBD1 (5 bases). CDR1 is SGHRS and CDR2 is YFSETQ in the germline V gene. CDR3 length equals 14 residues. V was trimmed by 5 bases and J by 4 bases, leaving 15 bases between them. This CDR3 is CASRFRGDGTEAFF. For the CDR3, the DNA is TGCGCCAGCAGATTCCGGGGGGATGGCACTGAAGCTTTCTTT.

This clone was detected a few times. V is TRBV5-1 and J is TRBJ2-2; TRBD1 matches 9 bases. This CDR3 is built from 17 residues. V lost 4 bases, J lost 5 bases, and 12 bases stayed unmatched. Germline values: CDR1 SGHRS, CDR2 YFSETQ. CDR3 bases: TGCGCCAGCAGCCCCTTGGACAGGGGTGGAGGTACCGGGGAGCTGTTTTTT. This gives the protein CASSPLDRGGGTGELFF.

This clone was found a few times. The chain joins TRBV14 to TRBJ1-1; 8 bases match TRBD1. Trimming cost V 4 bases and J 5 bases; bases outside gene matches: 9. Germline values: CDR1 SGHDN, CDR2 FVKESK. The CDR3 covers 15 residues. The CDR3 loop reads CASSRPDRGPTEAFF. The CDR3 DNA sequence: TGTGCCAGCAGCCGGCCCGACAGGGGTCCGACTGAAGCTTTCTTT.

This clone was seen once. The CDR3 loop is CASSRPGGANEKLFF. The CDR3 bases are TGTGCCAGCTCACGGCCCGGGGGGGCTAATGAAAAACTGTTTTTT. The V call is TRBV18, the J call TRBJ1-4; D perhaps matches TRBD1 (5 bases). V lost 4 bases, J lost 3 bases, and 12 bases lay in between. CDR3 length: 15 amino acids. CDR1 and CDR2 from the germline V gene are KGHSH and LQKENI. The complete variable domain, with remaining parts taken from reference TRBV18 and TRBJ1-4, reads NAGVMQNPRHLVRRRGQEARLRCSPMKGHSHVYWYRQLPEEGLKFMVYLQKENIIDESGMPKERFSAEFPKEGPSILRIQQVVRGDSAAYFCASSRPGGANEKLFFGSGTQLSVL.

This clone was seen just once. Here the CDR3 DNA reads TGTGCCAGCAGTTGGGGGGATAATGAGCAGTTCTTC. Amino acid sequence: CASSWGDNEQFF. The V and J genes are TRBV9 and TRBJ2-1, with D maybe TRBD2 (6 bases). Trimming took 5 bases from V and 7 from J, leaving 10 bases between them. Germline-derived CDR1 and CDR2 are SGDLS and YYNGEE. The CDR3 length is 12 residues.

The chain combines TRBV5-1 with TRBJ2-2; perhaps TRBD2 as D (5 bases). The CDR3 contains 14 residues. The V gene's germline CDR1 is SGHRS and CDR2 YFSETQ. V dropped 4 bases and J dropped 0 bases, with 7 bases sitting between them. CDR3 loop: CASSPDSNTGELFF. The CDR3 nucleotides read TGCGCCAGCAGCCCGGACTCGAACACCGGGGAGCTGTTTTTT.

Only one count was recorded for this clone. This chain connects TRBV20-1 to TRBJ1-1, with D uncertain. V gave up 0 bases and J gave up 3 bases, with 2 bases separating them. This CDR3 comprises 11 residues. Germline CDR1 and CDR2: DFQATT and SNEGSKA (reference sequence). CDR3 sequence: CSAREDTEAFF. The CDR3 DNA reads TGCAGTGCTAGAGAAGACACTGAAGCTTTCTTT.

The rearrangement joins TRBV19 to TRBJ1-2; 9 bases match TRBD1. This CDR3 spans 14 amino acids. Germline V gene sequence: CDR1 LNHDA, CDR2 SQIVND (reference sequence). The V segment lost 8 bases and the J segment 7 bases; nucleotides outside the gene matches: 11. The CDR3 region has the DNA TGTGCCAGTCAGAAGGGGACAGGGCCCCGTGGCTACACCTTC. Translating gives CASQKGTGPRGYTF.

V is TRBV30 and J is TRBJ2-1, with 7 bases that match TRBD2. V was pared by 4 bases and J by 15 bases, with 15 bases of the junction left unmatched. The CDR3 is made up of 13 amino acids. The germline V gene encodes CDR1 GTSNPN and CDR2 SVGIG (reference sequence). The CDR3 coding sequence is TGTGCCTGGATCGCGGTAGCGGGCGGTTTACCGTTCTTC. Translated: CAWIAVAGGLPFF.

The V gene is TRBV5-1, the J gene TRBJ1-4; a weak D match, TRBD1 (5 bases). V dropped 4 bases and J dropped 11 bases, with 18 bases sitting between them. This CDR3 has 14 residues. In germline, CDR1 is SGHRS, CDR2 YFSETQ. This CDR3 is CASSIGTAGGKLFF. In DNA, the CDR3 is TGCGCCAGCAGCATCGGGACGGCCGGGGGGAAACTGTTTTTT.

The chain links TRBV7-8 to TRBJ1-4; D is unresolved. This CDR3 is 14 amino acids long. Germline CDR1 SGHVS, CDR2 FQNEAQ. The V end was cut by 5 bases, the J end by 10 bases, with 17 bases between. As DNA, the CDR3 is TGTGCCAGCAGCAGCCAGGCAGCGGCTGGAAAACTGTTTTTT. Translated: CASSSQAAAGKLFF.

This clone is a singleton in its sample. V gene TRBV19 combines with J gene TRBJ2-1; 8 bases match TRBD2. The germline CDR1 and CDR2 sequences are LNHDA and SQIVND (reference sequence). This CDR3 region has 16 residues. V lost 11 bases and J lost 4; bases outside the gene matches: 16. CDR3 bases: TGTGCCGCGTCCCATAGCGGGGAGAGGCTTTACAATGAGCAGTTCTTC. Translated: CAASHSGERLYNEQFF.

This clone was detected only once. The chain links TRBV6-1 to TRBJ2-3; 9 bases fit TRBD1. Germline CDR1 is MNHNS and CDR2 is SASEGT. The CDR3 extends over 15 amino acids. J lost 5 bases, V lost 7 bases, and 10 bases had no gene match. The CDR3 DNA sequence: TGTGCCAGCACTCCGGGACAGGGCCAGGTAGATACGCAGTATTTT. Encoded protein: CASTPGQGQVDTQYF.

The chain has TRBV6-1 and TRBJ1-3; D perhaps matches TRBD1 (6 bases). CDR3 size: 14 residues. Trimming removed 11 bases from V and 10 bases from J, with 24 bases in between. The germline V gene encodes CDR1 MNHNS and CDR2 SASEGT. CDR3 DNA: TGTGCCGGCGATACAGGGTTGCAGAGTGGTACCATATATTTT. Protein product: CAGDTGLQSGTIYF.

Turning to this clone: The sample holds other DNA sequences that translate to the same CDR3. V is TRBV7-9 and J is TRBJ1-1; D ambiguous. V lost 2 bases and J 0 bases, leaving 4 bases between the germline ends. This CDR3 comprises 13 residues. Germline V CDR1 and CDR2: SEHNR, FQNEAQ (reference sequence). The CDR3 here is CASSLSMNTEAFF. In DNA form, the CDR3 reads TGTGCCAGCAGCTTATCAATGAACACTGAAGCTTTCTTT.

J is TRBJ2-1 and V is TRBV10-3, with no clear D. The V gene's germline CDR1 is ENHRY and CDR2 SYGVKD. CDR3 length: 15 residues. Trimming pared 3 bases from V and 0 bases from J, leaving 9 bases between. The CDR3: CAISDGPSSYNEQFF. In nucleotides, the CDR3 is TGTGCCATCAGTGATGGACCAAGCTCCTACAATGAGCAGTTCTTC.

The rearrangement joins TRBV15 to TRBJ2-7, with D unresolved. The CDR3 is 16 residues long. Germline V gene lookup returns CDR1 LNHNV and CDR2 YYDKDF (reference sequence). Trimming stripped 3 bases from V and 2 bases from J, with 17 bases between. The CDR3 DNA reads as TGTGCCACCAGCAGTTTCAACCGGGCCCCAACCTACGAGCAGTACTTC. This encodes CATSSFNRAPTYEQYF. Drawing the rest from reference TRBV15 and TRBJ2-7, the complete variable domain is DAMVIQNPRYQVTQFGKPVTLSCSQTLNHNVMYWYQQKSSQAPKLLFHYYDKDFNNEADTPDNFQSRRPNTSFCFLDIRSPGLGDTAMYLCATSSFNRAPTYEQYFGPGTRLTVT.

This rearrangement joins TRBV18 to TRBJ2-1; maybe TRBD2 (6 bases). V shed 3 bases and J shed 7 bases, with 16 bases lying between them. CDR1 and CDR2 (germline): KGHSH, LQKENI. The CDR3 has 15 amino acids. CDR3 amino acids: CASSPATFRGNEQFF. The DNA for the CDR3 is TGTGCCAGCTCACCCGCGACTTTCCGGGGGAATGAGCAGTTCTTC.

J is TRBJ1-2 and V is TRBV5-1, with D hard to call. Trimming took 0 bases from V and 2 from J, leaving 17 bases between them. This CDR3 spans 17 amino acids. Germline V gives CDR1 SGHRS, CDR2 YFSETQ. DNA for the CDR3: TGCGCCAGCAGCTTGGAAGGCTTAGCGGCCTTAAACTATGGCTACACCTTC. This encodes CASSLEGLAALNYGYTF.